This T cell receptor (beta chain) was identified during a study of T cell changes during pregnancy in multiple sclerosis. Germline assignment: CDR1 MDHEN and CDR2 SYDVKM. V shed 3 bases and J shed 7 bases, with 6 bases lying between them. The CDR3 is 11 amino acids. This clone was found once. Generated by immunoSEQ multiplex PCR, the TCRdb table keeps only in-frame clones and is missing some. This sample yields 65,000 to 90,000 clones, of which approximately 91% are seen a single time; approximately 2.4% belongs to the top ten. This clonotype originated in a female donor with multiple sclerosis, enrolled in a pregnancy study. The specimen was peripheral blood, collected in the first trimester of pregnancy. The chain employs TRBV28 and TRBJ1-1; D is uncertain. CDR3: CASSLRSEAFF. CDR3 coding DNA: TGTGCCAGCAGTTTGAGGAGTGAAGCTTTCTTT.